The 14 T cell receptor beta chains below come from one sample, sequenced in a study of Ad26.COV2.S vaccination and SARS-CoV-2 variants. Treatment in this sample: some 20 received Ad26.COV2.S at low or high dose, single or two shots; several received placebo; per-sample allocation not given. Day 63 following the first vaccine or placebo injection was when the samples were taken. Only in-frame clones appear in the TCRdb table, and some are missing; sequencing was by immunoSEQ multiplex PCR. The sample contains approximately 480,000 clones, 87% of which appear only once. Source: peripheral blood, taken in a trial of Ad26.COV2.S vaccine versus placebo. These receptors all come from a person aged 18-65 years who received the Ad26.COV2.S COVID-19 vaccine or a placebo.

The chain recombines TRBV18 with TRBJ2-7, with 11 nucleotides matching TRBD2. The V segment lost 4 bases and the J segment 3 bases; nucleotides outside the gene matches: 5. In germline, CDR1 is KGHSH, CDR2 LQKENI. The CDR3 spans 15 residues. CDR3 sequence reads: CASSRPLAGDYEQYF. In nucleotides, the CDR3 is TGTGCCAGCTCACGCCCACTAGCGGGGGACTACGAGCAGTACTTC.

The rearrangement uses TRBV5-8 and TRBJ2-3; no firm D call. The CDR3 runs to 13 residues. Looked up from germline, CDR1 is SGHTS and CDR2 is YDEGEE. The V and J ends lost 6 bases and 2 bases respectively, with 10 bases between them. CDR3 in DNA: TGTGCCAGCATAAATACAAACACAGATACGCAGTATTTT. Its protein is CASINTNTDTQYF. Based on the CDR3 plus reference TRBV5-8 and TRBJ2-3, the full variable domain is EAGVTQSPTHLIKTRGQQATLRCSPISGHTSVYWYQQALGLGLQFLLWYDEGEERNRGNFPPRFSGRQFPNYSSELNVNALELEDSALYLCASINTNTDTQYFGPGTRLTVL.

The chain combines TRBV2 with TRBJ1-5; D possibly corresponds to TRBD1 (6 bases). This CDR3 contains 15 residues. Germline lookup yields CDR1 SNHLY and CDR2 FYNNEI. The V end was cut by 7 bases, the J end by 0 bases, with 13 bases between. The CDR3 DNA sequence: TGTGCCAGCAACCCCCCGGGGGCTAGCAATCAGCCCCAGCATTTT. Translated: CASNPPGASNQPQHF.

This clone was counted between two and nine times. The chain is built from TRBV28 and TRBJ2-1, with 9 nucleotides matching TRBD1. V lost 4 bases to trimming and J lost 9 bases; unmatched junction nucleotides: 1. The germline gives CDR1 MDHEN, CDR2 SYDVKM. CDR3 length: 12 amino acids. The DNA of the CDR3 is TGTGCCAGCAGTTCACAGGGGGCTGAGCAGTTCTTC. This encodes CASSSQGAEQFF.

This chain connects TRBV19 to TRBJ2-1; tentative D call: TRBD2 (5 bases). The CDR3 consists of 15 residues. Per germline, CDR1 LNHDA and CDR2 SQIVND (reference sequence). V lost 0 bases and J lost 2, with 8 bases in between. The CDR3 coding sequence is TGTGCCAGTAGTATAGATCTGAGGGCCTACAATGAGCAGTTCTTC. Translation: CASSIDLRAYNEQFF.

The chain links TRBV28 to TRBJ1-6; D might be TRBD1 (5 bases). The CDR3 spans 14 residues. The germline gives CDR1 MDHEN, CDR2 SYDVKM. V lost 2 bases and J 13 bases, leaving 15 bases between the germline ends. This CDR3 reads CASSLRDRGAPLHF. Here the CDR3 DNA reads TGTGCCAGCAGTTTACGGGACCGAGGGGCCCCCCTCCACTTT.

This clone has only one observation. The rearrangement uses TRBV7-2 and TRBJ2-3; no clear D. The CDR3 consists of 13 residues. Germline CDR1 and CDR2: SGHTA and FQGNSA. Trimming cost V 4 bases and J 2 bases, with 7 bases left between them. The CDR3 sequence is CASSWQITDTQYF. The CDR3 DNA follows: TGTGCCAGCAGCTGGCAAATCACAGATACGCAGTATTTT.

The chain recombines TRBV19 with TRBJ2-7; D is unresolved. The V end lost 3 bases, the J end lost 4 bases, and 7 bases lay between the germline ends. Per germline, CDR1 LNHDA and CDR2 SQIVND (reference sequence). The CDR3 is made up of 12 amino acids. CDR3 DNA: TGTGCCAGTAGTATGTCCGGGTACGAGCAGTACTTC. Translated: CASSMSGYEQYF.

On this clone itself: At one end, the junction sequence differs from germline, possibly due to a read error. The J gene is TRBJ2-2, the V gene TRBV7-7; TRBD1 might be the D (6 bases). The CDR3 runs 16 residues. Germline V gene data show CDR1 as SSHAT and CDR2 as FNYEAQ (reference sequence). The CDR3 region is CASSLSGVLFTGELFF. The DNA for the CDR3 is TGTGCTAGCAGCTTATCAGGGGTCTTATTTACCGGGGAGCTGTTTTTT.

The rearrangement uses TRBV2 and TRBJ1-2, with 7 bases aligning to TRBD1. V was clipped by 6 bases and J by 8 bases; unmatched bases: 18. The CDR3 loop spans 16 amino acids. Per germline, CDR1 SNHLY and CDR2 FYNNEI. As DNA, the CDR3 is TGTGCCAGCAGAAATAAAGGGGGCGGCGAGTCTACCGGCTACACCTTC. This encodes CASRNKGGGESTGYTF.

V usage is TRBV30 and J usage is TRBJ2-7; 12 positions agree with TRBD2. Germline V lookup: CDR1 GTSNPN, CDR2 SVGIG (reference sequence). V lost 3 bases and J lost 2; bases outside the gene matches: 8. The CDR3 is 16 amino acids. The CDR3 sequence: CAWSQGGLAGTYEQYF. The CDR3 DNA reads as TGTGCCTGGAGCCAGGGAGGACTAGCGGGAACCTACGAGCAGTACTTC.

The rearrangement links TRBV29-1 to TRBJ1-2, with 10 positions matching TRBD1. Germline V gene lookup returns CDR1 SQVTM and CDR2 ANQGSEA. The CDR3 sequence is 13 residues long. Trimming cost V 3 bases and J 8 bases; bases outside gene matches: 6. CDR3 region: CSVEGQGSQGYTF. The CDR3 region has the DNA TGCAGCGTTGAGGGACAGGGGTCCCAAGGCTACACCTTC.

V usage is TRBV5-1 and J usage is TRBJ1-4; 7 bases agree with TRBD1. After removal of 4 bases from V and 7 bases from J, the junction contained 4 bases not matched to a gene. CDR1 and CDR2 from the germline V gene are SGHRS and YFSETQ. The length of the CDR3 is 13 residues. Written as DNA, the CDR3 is TGCGCCAGCAGCGAGGGGGCCCTTGAAAAACTGTTTTTT. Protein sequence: CASSEGALEKLFF. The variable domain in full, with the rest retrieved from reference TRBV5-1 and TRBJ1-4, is KAGVTQTPRYLIKTRGQQVTLSCSPISGHRSVSWYQQTPGQGLQFLFEYFSETQRNKGNFPGRFSGRQFSNSRSEMNVSTLELGDSALYLCASSEGALEKLFFGSGTQLSVL.

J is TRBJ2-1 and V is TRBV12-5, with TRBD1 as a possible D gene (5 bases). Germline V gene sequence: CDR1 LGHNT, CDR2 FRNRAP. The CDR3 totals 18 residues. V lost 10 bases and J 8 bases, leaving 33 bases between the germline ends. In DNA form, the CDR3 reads TGTGCTACCCATAGCCTCTCAGGGTTCTACAATGTTTCGCATGAGCAGTTCTTC. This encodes CATHSLSGFYNVSHEQFF.